This is a list of T cell receptor beta chains from one sample in a study of blood T cell repertoires in COVID-19. TCRdb keeps only in-frame clones here, not all; method: immunoSEQ multiplex PCR. The sample holds 300,000 to 400,000 clones; approximately 87% are singletons and the top ten take 2% to 2.5%. What was sequenced was peripheral blood. The receptors originated from a woman aged 60-70 years with COVID-19, enrolled during active disease. The CDR3 runs from the conserved cysteine through the conserved F or W. Each record gives: clone size, D gene, V gene, J gene, CDR3 protein, CDR3 DNA. A D gene is named only where the DNA matches it firmly. Some rows mark clone size as missing; the rest say once, few, many or name a class of expanded clone.

>few|-|TRBV4-1|TRBJ1-4
CASSQEDTLNEKLFF
TGCGCCAGCAGCCAAGAGGACACCTTAAATGAAAAACTGTTTTTT
>-|-|TRBV3-1/TRBV3-2|TRBJ2-2
CASSHVGRGNTGELFF
TGTGCCAGCAGCCATGTAGGAAGGGGGAACACCGGGGAGCTGTTTTTT
>few|-|TRBV30|TRBJ2-7
CAWRQDTVGYEQYF
TGTGCCTGGAGGCAGGACACCGTAGGCTACGAGCAGTACTTC
>once|TRBD1|TRBV4-2|TRBJ1-6
CASSRRSDGGQKLSPLHF
TGTGCCAGCAGCCGGCGTTCGGACGGGGGACAGAAACTTTCACCCCTCCACTTT
>-|-|TRBV7-6|TRBJ2-1
CASSPRGRNYNEQFF
TGTGCCAGCAGCCCTAGAGGGCGGAACTACAATGAGCAGTTCTTC
>-|TRBD1|TRBV6-5|TRBJ1-1
CASSYGTGSMNTEAFF
TGTGCCAGCAGTTACGGGACAGGGTCCATGAACACTGAAGCTTTCTTT
>-|-|TRBV5-5|TRBJ1-1
CASSLVSTEAFF
TGTGCCAGCAGCTTGGTGAGCACTGAAGCTTTCTTT
>once|-|TRBV28|TRBJ2-3
CASSVGSLTTDTQYF
TGTGCCAGCAGTGTCGGGTCCTTAACCACAGATACGCAGTATTTT
>many|-|TRBV9|TRBJ2-3
CASSTFTDTQYF
TGTGCCAGCAGCACATTCACAGATACGCAGTATTTT
>-|TRBD2|TRBV18|TRBJ2-1
CASSPLAGGLSSSYNEQFF
TGTGCCAGCTCACCACTAGCGGGGGGACTCTCGAGCTCCTACAATGAGCAGTTCTTC
>-|TRBD2|TRBV3-1/TRBV3-2|TRBJ2-5
CASSQDPAGGRETQYF
TGTGCCAGCAGCCAAGATCCAGCGGGGGGGCGGGAGACCCAGTACTTC
>-|-|TRBV7-9|TRBJ2-1
CASSLGRGAYNEQFF
TGTGCCAGCAGCTTAGGCAGGGGAGCCTACAATGAGCAGTTCTTC
>-|-|TRBV11-2|TRBJ2-5
CASSLGTSQETQYF
TGTGCCAGCAGCTTAGGGACAAGCCAAGAGACCCAGTACTTC
>-|TRBD1|TRBV11-3|TRBJ2-7
CASSPQGGRGEQYF
TGTGCCAGCAGCCCACAGGGGGGTCGGGGCGAGCAGTACTTC
>-|TRBD1|TRBV7-8|TRBJ2-6
CASSTRQGRTGANVLTF
TGTGCCAGCAGCACAAGACAGGGTAGGACTGGGGCCAACGTCCTGACTTTC
>-|TRBD1|TRBV6-1|TRBJ2-7
CASSALRPGQGLYSYEQYF
TGTGCCAGCAGTGCCCTGCGACCGGGACAGGGCCTTTACTCCTACGAGCAGTACTTC
>-|-|TRBV11-2|TRBJ1-5
CASSFDVGDQPQHF
TGTGCCAGCAGCTTTGATGTGGGCGATCAGCCCCAGCATTTT
>-|-|TRBV6-5|TRBJ1-2
CASSYSEGSPYGYTF
TGTGCCAGCAGTTACTCGGAGGGATCCCCCTATGGCTACACCTTC
>many|TRBD1|TRBV7-2|TRBJ1-3
CASSLATGLSGNTIYF
TGTGCCAGCAGCTTAGCGACAGGGCTCTCTGGAAACACCATATATTTT
>-|-|TRBV6-1|TRBJ1-3
CASSDAGARGNTIYF
TGTGCCAGCAGTGACGCGGGGGCGCGCGGAAACACCATATATTTT
>-|TRBD1|TRBV5-1|TRBJ2-5
CASSLGGQVEETQYF
TGCGCCAGCAGCTTAGGGGGACAGGTGGAAGAGACCCAGTACTTC
>-|-|TRBV2|TRBJ2-5
CASSERRAQETQYF
TGTGCCAGCAGTGAACGGCGGGCTCAAGAGACCCAGTACTTC
>-|-|TRBV7-8|TRBJ1-2
CASSLSREQGYGYTF
TGTGCCAGCAGCTTATCTAGGGAGCAGGGGTATGGCTACACCTTC
>-|TRBD2|TRBV5-1|TRBJ2-5
CASSLMTSGVGETQYF
TGCGCCAGCAGCTTGATGACTAGCGGGGTTGGAGAGACCCAGTACTTC
>-|TRBD1|TRBV4-1|TRBJ1-2
CASSQDLRGRDGYTF
TGCGCCAGCAGCCAAGATTTAAGGGGGCGCGATGGCTACACCTTC
>-|TRBD1|TRBV5-1|TRBJ2-1
CASRQGGSYNEQFF
TGCGCCAGCCGACAGGGGGGATCCTACAATGAGCAGTTCTTC
>-|TRBD1|TRBV4-1|TRBJ1-4
CASSRLGQGIGKLFF
TGCGCCAGCAGCCGATTGGGACAGGGAATCGGGAAACTGTTTTTT
>-|-|TRBV12-3/TRBV12-4|TRBJ1-2
CASSYGSYGYTF
TGTGCCAGCAGCTATGGTTCCTATGGCTACACCTTC
>-|TRBD2|TRBV7-9|TRBJ2-7
CASSPRLAGGSSYEQYF
TGTGCCAGCAGCCCCCGACTAGCGGGGGGGAGCTCCTACGAGCAGTACTTC
>-|-|TRBV21-1|TRBJ1-1
CASSKESSGHTGGTEAFF
TGTGCCAGCAGCAAAGAGAGTTCTGGTCACACAGGGGGCACTGAAGCTTTCTTT
>-|-|TRBV27|TRBJ1-2
CASSREQGVHGYTF
TGTGCCAGCAGCCGGGAACAGGGAGTCCATGGCTACACCTTC
>-|TRBD1|TRBV5-1|TRBJ2-1
CASSSPGQGYNEQFF
TGCGCCAGCAGCTCGCCGGGACAGGGCTACAATGAGCAGTTCTTC
>once|-|TRBV9|TRBJ1-1
CASSVYTGNTEAFF
TGTGCCAGCAGCGTCTATACAGGGAACACTGAAGCTTTCTTT
>-|TRBD1|TRBV5-6|TRBJ2-7
CASTTFLTGTGTREQYF
TGTGCCAGCACGACTTTTCTAACTGGGACAGGGACCCGCGAGCAGTACTTC
>once|-|TRBV6-1|TRBJ1-1
CASSEVGIGGSGFHTEAFF
TGTGCCAGCAGTGAAGTTGGGATCGGGGGTTCAGGTTTTCACACTGAAGCTTTCTTT
>-|-|TRBV18|TRBJ1-2
CASSPVAESNYGYTF
TGTGCCAGCTCACCAGTGGCAGAATCTAACTATGGCTACACCTTC
>-|-|TRBV11-3|TRBJ2-3
CASSSRGDTQYF
TGTGCCAGCAGCTCGAGGGGGGATACGCAGTATTTT
>-|-|TRBV18|TRBJ1-1
CASSPSGTEAFF
TGTGCCAGCTCACCCTCCGGGACAGAAGCTTTCTTT
>-|-|TRBV5-4|TRBJ1-2
CASSPTGTQGSYGYTF
TGTGCCAGCAGCCCTACCGGGACCCAGGGGTCCTATGGCTACACCTTC
>-|-|TRBV6-5|TRBJ1-4
CATHTATNEKLFF
TGTGCCACCCACACAGCAACTAATGAAAAACTGTTTTTT
>-|-|TRBV6-5|TRBJ2-7
CASMVSPTYEQYF
TGTGCCAGCATGGTCAGTCCGACTTACGAGCAGTACTTC
>-|-|TRBV19|TRBJ1-1
CASSLRSGQRTEAFF
TGTGCCAGTAGTTTAAGAAGCGGACAGAGAACTGAAGCTTTCTTT